The table lists the clone carrying this T cell receptor (beta chain) with a few counts. cDNA libraries for TCR beta contained unique molecular identifiers. Each batch of about 0.85 to 10 million T cells produced roughly 500,000 cDNA molecules. One entry per CDR3 protein, called by TCRdb with MiXCR from the PCR reads. Here the sample spans roughly 870,000 distinct CDR3 sequences, roughly 58% being singletons. This sample was included in a study of post-analysis software for immune sequencing data. Study overall: The courses of disease that were included comprised relapsing-remitting, secondary progressive and progressive-relapsing multiple sclerosis.

The material sequenced was blood. This TCR was sampled from a girl aged 5-17 years with multiple sclerosis.

The CDR3 spells CASSLVSRDRDYEQYF. CDR3 DNA sequence: TGCGCCAGCAGCTTGGTTTCCCGGGACAGGGATTACGAGCAGTACTTC. This rearrangement joins TRBV5-1 to TRBJ2-7; 9 positions agree with TRBD1. V shed 0 bases, J shed 4 bases, and the junction held 8 bases outside the gene matches. CDR1 and CDR2 (germline): SGHRS, YFSETQ. The CDR3 totals 16 residues.